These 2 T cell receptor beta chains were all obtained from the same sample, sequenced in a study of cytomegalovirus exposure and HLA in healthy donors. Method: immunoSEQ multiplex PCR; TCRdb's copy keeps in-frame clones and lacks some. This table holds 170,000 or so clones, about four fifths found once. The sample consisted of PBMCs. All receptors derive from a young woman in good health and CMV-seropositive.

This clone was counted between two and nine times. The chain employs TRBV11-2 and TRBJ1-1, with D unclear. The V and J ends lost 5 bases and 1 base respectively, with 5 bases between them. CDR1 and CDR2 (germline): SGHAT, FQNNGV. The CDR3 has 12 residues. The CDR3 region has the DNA TGTGCCAGCAGCACTGGGAACACTGAAGCTTTCTTT. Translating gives CASSTGNTEAFF.

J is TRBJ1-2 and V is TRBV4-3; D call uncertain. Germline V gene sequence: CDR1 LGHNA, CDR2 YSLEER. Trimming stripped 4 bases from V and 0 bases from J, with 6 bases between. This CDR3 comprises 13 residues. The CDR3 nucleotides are TGCGCCAGCAGCCGAGACACTAACTATGGCTACACCTTC. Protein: CASSRDTNYGYTF.